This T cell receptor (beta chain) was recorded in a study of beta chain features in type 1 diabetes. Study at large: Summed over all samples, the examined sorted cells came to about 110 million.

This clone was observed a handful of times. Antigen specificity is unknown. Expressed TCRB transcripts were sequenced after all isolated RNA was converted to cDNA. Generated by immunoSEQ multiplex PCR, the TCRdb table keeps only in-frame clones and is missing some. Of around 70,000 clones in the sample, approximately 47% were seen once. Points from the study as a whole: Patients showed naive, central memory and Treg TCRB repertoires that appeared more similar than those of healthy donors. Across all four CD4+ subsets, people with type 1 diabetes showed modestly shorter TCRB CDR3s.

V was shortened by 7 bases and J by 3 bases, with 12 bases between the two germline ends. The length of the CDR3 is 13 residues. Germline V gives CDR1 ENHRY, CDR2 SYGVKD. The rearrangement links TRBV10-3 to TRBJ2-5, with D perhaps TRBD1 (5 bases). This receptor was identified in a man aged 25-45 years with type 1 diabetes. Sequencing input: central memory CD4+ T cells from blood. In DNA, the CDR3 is TGTGCCATCACAGCAGGGCAGGAAGAGACCCAGTACTTC. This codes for CAITAGQEETQYF.